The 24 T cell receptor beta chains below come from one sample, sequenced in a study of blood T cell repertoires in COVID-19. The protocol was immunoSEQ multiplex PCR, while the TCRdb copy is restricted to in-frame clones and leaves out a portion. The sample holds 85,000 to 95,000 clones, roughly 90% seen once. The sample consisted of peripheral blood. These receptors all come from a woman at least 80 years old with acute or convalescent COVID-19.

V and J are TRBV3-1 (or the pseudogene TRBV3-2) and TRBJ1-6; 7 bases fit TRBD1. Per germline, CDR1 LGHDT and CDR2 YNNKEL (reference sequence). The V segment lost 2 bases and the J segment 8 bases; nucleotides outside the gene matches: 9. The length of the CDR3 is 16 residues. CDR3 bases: TGTGCCAGCAGCCAAAAAGGGCAGGGGGACTATTCACCCCTCCACTTT. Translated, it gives CASSQKGQGDYSPLHF.

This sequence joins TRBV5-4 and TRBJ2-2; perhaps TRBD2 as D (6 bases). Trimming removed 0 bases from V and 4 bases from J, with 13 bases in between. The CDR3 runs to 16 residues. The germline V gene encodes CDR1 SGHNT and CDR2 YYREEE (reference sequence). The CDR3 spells CASSLGAGKGTGELFF. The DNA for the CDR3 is TGTGCCAGCAGCTTGGGTGCGGGGAAAGGCACCGGGGAGCTGTTTTTT.

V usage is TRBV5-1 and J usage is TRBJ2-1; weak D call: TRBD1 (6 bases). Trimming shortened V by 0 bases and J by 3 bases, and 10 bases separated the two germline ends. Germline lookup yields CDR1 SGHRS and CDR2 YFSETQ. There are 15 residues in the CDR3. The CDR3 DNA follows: TGCGCCAGCAGCTTGGGGGTACAGGGCTACAATGAGCAGTTCTTC. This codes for CASSLGVQGYNEQFF.

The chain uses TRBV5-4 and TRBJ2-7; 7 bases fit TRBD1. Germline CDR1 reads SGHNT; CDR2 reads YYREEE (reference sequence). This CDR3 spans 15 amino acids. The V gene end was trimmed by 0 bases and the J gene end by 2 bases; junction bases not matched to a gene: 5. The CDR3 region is CASSLDIGGPYEQYF. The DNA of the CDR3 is TGTGCCAGCAGCTTGGATATAGGGGGCCCCTACGAGCAGTACTTC. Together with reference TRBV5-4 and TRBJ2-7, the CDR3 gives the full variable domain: ETGVTQSPTHLIKTRGQQVTLRCSSQSGHNTVSWYQQALGQGPQFIFQYYREEENGRGNFPPRFSGLQFPNYSSELNVNALELDDSALYLCASSLDIGGPYEQYFGPGTRLTVT.

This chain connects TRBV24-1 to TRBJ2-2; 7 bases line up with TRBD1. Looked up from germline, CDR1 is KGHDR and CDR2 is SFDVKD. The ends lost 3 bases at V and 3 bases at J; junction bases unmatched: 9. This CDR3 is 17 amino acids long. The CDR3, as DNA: TGTGCCACCAGTGATGTTCCGGTTACAGGGGACACCGGGGAGCTGTTTTTT. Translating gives CATSDVPVTGDTGELFF.

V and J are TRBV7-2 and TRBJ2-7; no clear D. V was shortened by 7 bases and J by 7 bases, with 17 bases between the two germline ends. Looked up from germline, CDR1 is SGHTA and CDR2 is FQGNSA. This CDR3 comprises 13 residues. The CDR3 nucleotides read TGTGCCAGCAACTCCCGACGGTCCGGGGAGCAGTACTTC. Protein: CASNSRRSGEQYF. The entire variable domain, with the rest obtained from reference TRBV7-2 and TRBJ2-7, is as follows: GAGVSQSPSNKVTEKGKDVELRCDPISGHTALYWYRQSLGQGLEFLIYFQGNSAPDKSGLPSDRFSAERTGGSVSTLTIQRTQQEDSAVYLCASNSRRSGEQYFGPGTRLTVT.

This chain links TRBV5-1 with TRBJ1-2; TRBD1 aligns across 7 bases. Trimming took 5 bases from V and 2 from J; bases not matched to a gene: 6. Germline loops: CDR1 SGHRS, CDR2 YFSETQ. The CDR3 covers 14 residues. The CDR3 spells CASRDGTVNYGYTF. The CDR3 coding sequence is TGCGCCAGCAGGGACGGGACAGTCAACTATGGCTACACCTTC.

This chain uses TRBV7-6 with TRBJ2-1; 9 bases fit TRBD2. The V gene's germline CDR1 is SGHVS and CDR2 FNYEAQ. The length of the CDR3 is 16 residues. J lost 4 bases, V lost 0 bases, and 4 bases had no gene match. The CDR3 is CASSLALAGPYNEQFF. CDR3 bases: TGTGCCAGCAGCTTAGCGCTAGCGGGGCCTTACAATGAGCAGTTCTTC.

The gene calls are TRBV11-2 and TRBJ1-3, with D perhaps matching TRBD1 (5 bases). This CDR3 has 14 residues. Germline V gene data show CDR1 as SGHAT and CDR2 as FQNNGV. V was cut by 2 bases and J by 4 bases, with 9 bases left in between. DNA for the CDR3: TGTGCCAGCAGCTTACCAGGGAGGGGAAACACCATATATTTT. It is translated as CASSLPGRGNTIYF.

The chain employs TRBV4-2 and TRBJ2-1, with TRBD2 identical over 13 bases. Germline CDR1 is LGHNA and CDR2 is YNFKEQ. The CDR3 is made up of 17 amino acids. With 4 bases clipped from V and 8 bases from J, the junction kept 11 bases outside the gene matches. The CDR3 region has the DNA TGTGCCAGCAGCCCGGGGACTAGCGGGGCCTGGGTCGATGAGCAGTTCTTC. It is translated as CASSPGTSGAWVDEQFF.

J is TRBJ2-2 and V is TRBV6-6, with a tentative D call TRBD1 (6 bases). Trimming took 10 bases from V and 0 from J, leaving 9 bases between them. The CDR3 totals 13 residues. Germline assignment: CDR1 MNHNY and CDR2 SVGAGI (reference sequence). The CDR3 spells CATRTANTGELFF. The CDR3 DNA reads TGTGCCACCAGGACAGCGAACACCGGGGAGCTGTTTTTT.

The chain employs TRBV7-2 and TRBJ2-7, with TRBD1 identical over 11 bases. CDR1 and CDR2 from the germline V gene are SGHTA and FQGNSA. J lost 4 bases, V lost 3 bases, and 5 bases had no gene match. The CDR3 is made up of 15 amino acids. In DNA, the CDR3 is TGTGCCAGCAGCTTTTCCGGGACAGGGGGGTACGAGCAGTACTTC. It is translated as CASSFSGTGGYEQYF.

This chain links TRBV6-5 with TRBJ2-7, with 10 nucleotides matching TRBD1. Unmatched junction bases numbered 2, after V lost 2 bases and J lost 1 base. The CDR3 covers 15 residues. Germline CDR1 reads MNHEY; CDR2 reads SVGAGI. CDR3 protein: CASSYPGQGSYEQYF. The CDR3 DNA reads TGTGCCAGCAGTTACCCGGGACAGGGGTCCTACGAGCAGTACTTC.

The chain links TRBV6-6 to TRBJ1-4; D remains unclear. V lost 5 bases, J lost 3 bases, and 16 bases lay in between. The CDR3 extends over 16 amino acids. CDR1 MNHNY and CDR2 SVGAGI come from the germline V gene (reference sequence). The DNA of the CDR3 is TGTGCCAGCAGTCCCCCCACAGTGCCGGCTAATGAAAAACTGTTTTTT. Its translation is CASSPPTVPANEKLFF.

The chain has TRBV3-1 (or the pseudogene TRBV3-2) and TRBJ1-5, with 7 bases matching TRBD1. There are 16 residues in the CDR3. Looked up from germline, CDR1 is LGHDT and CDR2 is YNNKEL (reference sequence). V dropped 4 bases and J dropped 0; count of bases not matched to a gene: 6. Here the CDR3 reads CASSLGTASSNQPQHF. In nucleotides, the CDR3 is TGTGCCAGCAGCCTCGGGACAGCCAGTAGCAATCAGCCCCAGCATTTT.

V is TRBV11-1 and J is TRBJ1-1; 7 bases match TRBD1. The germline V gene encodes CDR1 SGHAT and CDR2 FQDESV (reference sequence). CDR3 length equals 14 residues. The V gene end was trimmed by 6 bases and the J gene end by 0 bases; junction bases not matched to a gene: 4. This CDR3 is CASSLTGMNTEAFF. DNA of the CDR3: TGTGCCAGCAGTCTGACAGGGATGAACACTGAAGCTTTCTTT.

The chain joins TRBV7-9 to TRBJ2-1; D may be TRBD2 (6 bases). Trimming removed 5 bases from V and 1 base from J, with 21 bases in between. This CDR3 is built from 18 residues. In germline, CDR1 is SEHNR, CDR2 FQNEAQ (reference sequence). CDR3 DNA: TGTGCCAGCAGCGGGCTAATTGGGGAGGTGAGATCCTACAATGAGCAGTTCTTC. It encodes CASSGLIGEVRSYNEQFF. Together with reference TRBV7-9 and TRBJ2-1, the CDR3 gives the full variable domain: DTGVSQNPRHKITKRGQNVTFRCDPISEHNRLYWYRQTLGQGPEFLTYFQNEAQLEKSRLLSDRFSAERPKGSFSTLEIQRTEQGDSAMYLCASSGLIGEVRSYNEQFFGPGTRLTVL.

CDR3 sequence: CATSDLLNTQYF. The CDR3 coding sequence is TGTGCCACCAGTGATCTCCTTAATACGCAGTATTTT. The gene calls are TRBV24-1 and TRBJ2-3; D uncertain. From germline, CDR1 is KGHDR and CDR2 SFDVKD. Deletions cut 3 bases from V and 7 bases from J, with 7 bases between. The CDR3 loop spans 12 amino acids.

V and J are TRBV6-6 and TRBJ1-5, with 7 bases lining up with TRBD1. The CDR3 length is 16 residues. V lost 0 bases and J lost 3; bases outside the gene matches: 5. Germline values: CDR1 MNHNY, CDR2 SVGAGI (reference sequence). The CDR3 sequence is CASSYSSGQYNQPQHF. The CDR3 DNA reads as TGTGCCAGCAGTTACTCGTCGGGACAGTACAATCAGCCCCAGCATTTT.

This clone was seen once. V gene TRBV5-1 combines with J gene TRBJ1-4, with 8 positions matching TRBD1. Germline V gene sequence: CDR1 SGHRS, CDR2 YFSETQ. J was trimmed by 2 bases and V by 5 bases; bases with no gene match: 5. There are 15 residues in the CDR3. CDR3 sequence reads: CASRGQGSTNEKLFF. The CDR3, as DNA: TGCGCCAGCAGAGGACAGGGTAGCACTAATGAAAAACTGTTTTTT.

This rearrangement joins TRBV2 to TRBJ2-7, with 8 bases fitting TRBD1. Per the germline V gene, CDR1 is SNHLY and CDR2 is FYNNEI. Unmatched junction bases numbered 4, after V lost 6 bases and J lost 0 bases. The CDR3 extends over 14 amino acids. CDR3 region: CASSRTGSSYEQYF. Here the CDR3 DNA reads TGTGCCAGCAGCAGGACAGGGAGCTCCTACGAGCAGTACTTC.

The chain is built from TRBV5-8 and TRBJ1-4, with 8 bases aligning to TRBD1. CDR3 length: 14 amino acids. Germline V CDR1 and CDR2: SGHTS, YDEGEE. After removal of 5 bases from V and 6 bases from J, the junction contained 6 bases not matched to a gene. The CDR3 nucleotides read TGTGCCAGCAGTCAAGGGACAGGACATGAAAAACTGTTTTTT. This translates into CASSQGTGHEKLFF.

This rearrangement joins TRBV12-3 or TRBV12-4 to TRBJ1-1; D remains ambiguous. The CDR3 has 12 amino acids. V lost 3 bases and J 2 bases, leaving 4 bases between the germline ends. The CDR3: CASSFSNTEAFF. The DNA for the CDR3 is TGTGCCAGCAGTTTCAGTAACACTGAAGCTTTCTTT.

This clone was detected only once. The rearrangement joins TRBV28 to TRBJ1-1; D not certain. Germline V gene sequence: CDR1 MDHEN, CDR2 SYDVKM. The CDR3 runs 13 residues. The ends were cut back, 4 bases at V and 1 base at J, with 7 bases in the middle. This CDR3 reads CASSSNRNTEAFF. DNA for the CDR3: TGTGCCAGCAGTTCAAACAGGAACACTGAAGCTTTCTTT.